The 27 T cell receptor beta chains below all came from one sample that was sequenced in a study of control samples from healthy donors and cancer patients. The data were produced by immunoSEQ multiplex PCR, yet TCRdb's version contains in-frame clones alone and is incomplete. The table records tens of thousands of clones, roughly nine tenths of them present only once. Source material: blood. These receptors all come from a woman aged 70-85 years in good health.

This clone was counted only a few times. The chain uses TRBV5-4 and TRBJ1-3; D is unclear. V lost 4 bases and J lost 4, with 12 bases in between. This CDR3 contains 14 residues. Germline CDR1 SGHNT, CDR2 YYREEE (reference sequence). As DNA, the CDR3 is TGTGCCAGCAGCACCCCTCAGGCCGGAAACACCATATATTTT. It yields the protein CASSTPQAGNTIYF.

The chain uses TRBV9 and TRBJ2-7; 7 bases fit TRBD1. This CDR3 comprises 15 residues. Germline values: CDR1 SGDLS, CDR2 YYNGEE. Trimming removed 0 bases from V and 3 bases from J; junction bases left unmatched: 6. CDR3 DNA sequence: TGTGCCAGCAGCGTAGAGACAGGGAGCCGCTACGAGCAGTACTTC. Protein: CASSVETGSRYEQYF.

The CDR3 region is CASSFTDSTEAFF. CDR3 nucleotides: TGTGCCAGCAGTTTCACGGACTCGACTGAAGCTTTCTTT. The chain couples TRBV27 to TRBJ1-1; unclear D gene. The CDR3 length is 13 residues. Between the trimmed V and J ends, which lost 3 bases and 5 bases, there was a span of 10 bases. Germline values: CDR1 MNHEY, CDR2 SMNVEV (reference sequence).

V and J are TRBV19 and TRBJ1-4; D perhaps matches TRBD1 (6 bases). CDR3 length: 14 residues. Per germline, CDR1 LNHDA and CDR2 SQIVND (reference sequence). V was trimmed by 4 bases and J by 8 bases, leaving 14 bases between them. CDR3 nucleotide sequence: TGTGCCAGTAGTACCACGTGGGGGGCAGAAAAACTGTTTTTT. It yields the protein CASSTTWGAEKLFF.

V is TRBV29-1 and J is TRBJ2-1; perhaps TRBD2 as D (7 bases). The germline gives CDR1 SQVTM, CDR2 ANQGSEA. The CDR3 has 14 residues. With 3 bases removed from V and 7 bases from J, the gap between germline ends came to 16 bases. CDR3 sequence: CSVEGAGVVNEQFF. The CDR3 DNA sequence: TGCAGCGTTGAGGGGGCGGGAGTAGTGAATGAGCAGTTCTTC.

This sequence joins TRBV5-1 and TRBJ1-1, with a weak D call TRBD1 (6 bases). Germline V gene data show CDR1 as SGHRS and CDR2 as YFSETQ. The CDR3 totals 14 residues. The germline V and J ends were trimmed by 7 bases and 1 base, with 14 bases remaining between them. CDR3 amino acids: CASQPDSKNTEAFF. Here the CDR3 DNA reads TGCGCCAGCCAACCGGACAGCAAGAACACTGAAGCTTTCTTT.

The chain has TRBV24-1 and TRBJ2-1; D is unresolved. The germline V and J ends were trimmed by 2 bases and 2 bases, with 9 bases remaining between them. The CDR3 is 15 amino acids. CDR1 is KGHDR and CDR2 is SFDVKD in the germline V gene. The CDR3 loop reads CATSDSTGTYNEQFF. The CDR3 DNA reads as TGTGCCACCAGTGATTCAACTGGTACCTACAATGAGCAGTTCTTC.

This chain connects TRBV29-1 to TRBJ1-5; no reliable D call. V was cut by 6 bases and J by 5 bases, with 14 bases left in between. CDR3 length: 13 residues. Per the germline V gene, CDR1 is SQVTM and CDR2 is ANQGSEA. Here the CDR3 reads CSVVLGRDQPQHF. The CDR3 nucleotides are TGCAGCGTGGTATTGGGGAGAGATCAGCCCCAGCATTTT.

CDR3 residues: CASSPNGAANTGELFF. CDR3 nucleotides: TGTGCCAGCTCACCAAATGGTGCCGCGAACACCGGGGAGCTGTTTTTT. This chain uses TRBV18 with TRBJ2-2; no definite D call. Germline V CDR1 and CDR2: KGHSH, LQKENI. The V gene lost 2 bases and the J gene lost 0 bases, with 10 bases spanning the gap. This CDR3 has 16 residues.

The chain employs TRBV29-1 and TRBJ1-2, with TRBD1 as a possible D gene (6 bases). CDR3 length: 13 residues. Germline-derived CDR1 and CDR2 are SQVTM and ANQGSEA. V lost 5 bases and J 1 base, leaving 11 bases between the germline ends. CDR3: CSVSRGLNYGYTF. The CDR3 nucleotides read TGCAGCGTTTCCAGGGGCCTTAACTATGGCTACACCTTC.

V is TRBV7-9 and J is TRBJ1-2; weak D call: TRBD1 (5 bases). Trimming took off 1 base at V and 6 bases at J, with 15 bases between the two ends. CDR1 is SEHNR and CDR2 is FQNEAQ in the germline V gene (reference sequence). This CDR3 spans 15 amino acids. CDR3 sequence (DNA): TGTGCCAGCAGCTTAGTCGTCCCAGGGATGGATGGCTACACCTTC. It translates to CASSLVVPGMDGYTF.

The chain employs TRBV27 and TRBJ2-5; D is unclear. The V gene lost 6 bases and the J gene lost 4 bases, with 9 bases spanning the gap. CDR1 and CDR2 (germline): MNHEY, SMNVEV (reference sequence). The CDR3 sequence is 12 residues long. This CDR3 reads CASSSNLETQYF. CDR3 nucleotides: TGTGCCAGCAGCTCGAATTTAGAGACCCAGTACTTC.

The rearrangement joins TRBV2 to TRBJ2-1; 7 bases agree with TRBD2. The V segment lost 10 bases and the J segment 2 bases; nucleotides outside the gene matches: 8. The length of the CDR3 is 14 residues. The germline CDR1 and CDR2 sequences are SNHLY and FYNNEI. The CDR3 spells CATSSGYPYNEQFF. CDR3 sequence (DNA): TGTGCCACCTCTAGCGGATATCCCTACAATGAGCAGTTCTTC.

This sequence joins TRBV11-2 and TRBJ2-1; the D gene is possibly TRBD1 (5 bases). The V end was cut by 4 bases, the J end by 8 bases, with 18 bases between. The germline V gene encodes CDR1 SGHAT and CDR2 FQNNGV. The CDR3 length is 15 residues. For the CDR3, the DNA is TGTGCCAGCAGCTCAGGGCAGTTGCTCGTCGATGAGCAGTTCTTC. Translation: CASSSGQLLVDEQFF.

This clone was counted between two and nine times. The CDR3 loop reads CASRDSYGYTF. CDR3 coding DNA: TGTGCCAGCAGGGACAGCTATGGCTACACCTTC. The genes are TRBV9 and TRBJ1-2; D may be TRBD1 (6 bases). This CDR3 comprises 11 residues. The V gene's germline CDR1 is SGDLS and CDR2 YYNGEE. Trimming removed 5 bases from V and 4 bases from J, with 6 bases in between.

V gene TRBV23-1 combines with J gene TRBJ1-5; D is unclear. TRBV23-1 qualifies as an ORF whose function is uncertain. The CDR3 sequence is 14 residues long. Trimming stripped 2 bases from V and 1 base from J, with 6 bases between. CDR3 DNA: TGCGCCAGCAGTCAAGGGTTCAGCAATCAGCCCCAGCATTTT. It codes for CASSQGFSNQPQHF.

This chain uses TRBV3-1 (or the pseudogene TRBV3-2) with TRBJ2-7; maybe TRBD2 (5 bases). Germline CDR1 LGHDT, CDR2 YNNKEL (reference sequence). V dropped 6 bases and J dropped 4 bases, with 19 bases sitting between them. The CDR3 has 15 residues. CDR3 coding DNA: TGTGCCAGCAGGCCACGAGGAGGCGCCCGTTACGAGCAGTACTTC. As protein: CASRPRGGARYEQYF.

This chain links TRBV6-5 with TRBJ2-7, with a possible D match to TRBD1 (6 bases). The V and J ends lost 6 bases and 1 base respectively, with 16 bases between them. Germline CDR1 is MNHEY and CDR2 is SVGAGI. The CDR3 runs to 15 residues. The CDR3 protein is CASRLIEGGSYEQYF. CDR3 coding DNA: TGTGCCAGCAGACTCATTGAAGGGGGTTCCTACGAGCAGTACTTC.

The V and J genes are TRBV2 and TRBJ2-1, with 8 bases aligning to TRBD2. CDR3 size: 15 residues. The V and J ends lost 6 bases and 4 bases, in that order; junction bases with no gene match: 8. From germline, CDR1 is SNHLY and CDR2 FYNNEI. The CDR3 DNA sequence: TGTGCCAGCAGGGGGCTAGCGGGCAATTACAATGAGCAGTTCTTC. Its protein is CASRGLAGNYNEQFF.

The gene calls are TRBV5-6 and TRBJ1-2; 12 nucleotides agree with TRBD1. The CDR3 has 15 residues. V gave up 4 bases and J gave up 4 bases; unmatched junction bases: 5. Germline values: CDR1 SGHDT, CDR2 YYEEEE. The CDR3 protein is CASSPGTGGSYGYTF. The DNA of the CDR3 is TGTGCCAGCAGCCCCGGGACAGGGGGCAGCTATGGCTACACCTTC.

The rearrangement joins TRBV19 to TRBJ1-2; D is uncertain. Germline V lookup: CDR1 LNHDA, CDR2 SQIVND (reference sequence). The CDR3 consists of 11 residues. V was clipped by 7 bases and J by 9 bases, with 12 bases between them. The CDR3 bases are TGTGCCAGTAAAGCTGGGGATAGCTACACCTTC. Amino acids: CASKAGDSYTF. The whole variable domain, remainder taken from reference TRBV19 and TRBJ1-2, is DGGITQSPKYLFRKEGQNVTLSCEQNLNHDAMYWYRQDPGQGLRLIYYSQIVNDFQKGDIAEGYSVSREKKESFPLTVTSAQKNPTAFYLCASKAGDSYTFGSGTRLTVV.

The V gene is TRBV11-2, the J gene TRBJ1-4; the D is unclear. The CDR3 totals 13 residues. V shed 1 base and J shed 8 bases, with 8 bases lying between them. CDR1 and CDR2 (germline): SGHAT, FQNNGV. The CDR3 sequence: CASSLGFGEKLFF. The CDR3 DNA follows: TGTGCCAGCAGCTTAGGTTTTGGAGAAAAACTGTTTTTT.

This chain uses TRBV7-8 with TRBJ1-2, with D tentatively TRBD1 (6 bases). V dropped 4 bases and J dropped 4 bases, with 10 bases sitting between them. The CDR3 is 13 residues long. CDR1 is SGHVS and CDR2 is FQNEAQ in the germline V gene. The CDR3 DNA is TGTGCCAGCAGCTCTGGACAGCTCTATGGCTACACCTTC. Translation gives CASSSGQLYGYTF.

The CDR3 spells CASSIGQPNQPQHF. The CDR3 region has the DNA TGTGCCAGTAGTATCGGCCAGCCTAATCAGCCCCAGCATTTT. This chain connects TRBV19 to TRBJ1-5, with no clear D. With 3 bases removed from V and 4 bases from J, the gap between germline ends came to 10 bases. Germline lookup yields CDR1 LNHDA and CDR2 SQIVND (reference sequence). The CDR3 extends over 14 amino acids.

The V gene is TRBV5-4, the J gene TRBJ2-1; D call uncertain. Germline V gene sequence: CDR1 SGHNT, CDR2 YYREEE (reference sequence). Trimming took 2 bases from V and 5 from J, leaving 8 bases between them. This CDR3 spans 13 amino acids. The CDR3: CASSLRVDNEQFF. Here the CDR3 DNA reads TGTGCCAGCAGCTTAAGGGTCGACAATGAGCAGTTCTTC.

This rearrangement joins TRBV19 to TRBJ2-3; D possibly matches TRBD1 or TRBD2 (6 bases each). Germline values: CDR1 LNHDA, CDR2 SQIVND (reference sequence). Between the trimmed V and J ends, which lost 4 bases and 1 base, there was a span of 15 bases. The CDR3 consists of 16 residues. The CDR3 sequence is CASSTSRGAGTDTQYF. The CDR3 coding sequence is TGTGCCAGTAGTACTTCGAGGGGGGCCGGCACAGATACGCAGTATTTT.

The J gene is TRBJ1-6, the V gene TRBV3-1 (or the pseudogene TRBV3-2); unclear D gene. V dropped 4 bases and J dropped 7 bases, with 14 bases sitting between them. The CDR3 totals 15 residues. Germline V lookup: CDR1 LGHDT, CDR2 YNNKEL (reference sequence). CDR3: CASSRPGGPNSPLHF. The CDR3 DNA follows: TGTGCCAGCAGCCGTCCCGGCGGGCCGAATTCACCCCTCCACTTT.